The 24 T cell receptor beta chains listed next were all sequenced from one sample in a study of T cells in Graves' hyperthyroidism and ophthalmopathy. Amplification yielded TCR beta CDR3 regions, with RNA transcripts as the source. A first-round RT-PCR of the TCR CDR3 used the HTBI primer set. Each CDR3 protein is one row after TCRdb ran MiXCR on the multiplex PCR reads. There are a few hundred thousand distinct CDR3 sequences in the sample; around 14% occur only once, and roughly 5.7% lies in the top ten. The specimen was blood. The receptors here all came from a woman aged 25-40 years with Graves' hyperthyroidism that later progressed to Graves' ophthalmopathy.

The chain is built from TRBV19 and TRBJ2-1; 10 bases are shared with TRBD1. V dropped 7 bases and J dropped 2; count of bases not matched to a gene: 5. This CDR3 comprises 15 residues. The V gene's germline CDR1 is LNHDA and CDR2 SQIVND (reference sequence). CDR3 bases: TGTGCCAGTATTCAGGGACAGGGGCCCTACAATGAGCAGTTCTTC. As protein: CASIQGQGPYNEQFF.

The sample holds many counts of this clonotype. As DNA, the CDR3 is TGTGCCAGCAGTGATCCGGGACAGGGTATTGGAGATACGCAGTATTTT. The encoded protein is CASSDPGQGIGDTQYF. This sequence joins TRBV2 and TRBJ2-3; 9 bases fit TRBD1. V lost 3 bases to trimming and J lost 5 bases; unmatched junction nucleotides: 9. Per germline, CDR1 SNHLY and CDR2 FYNNEI. The CDR3 extends over 16 amino acids.

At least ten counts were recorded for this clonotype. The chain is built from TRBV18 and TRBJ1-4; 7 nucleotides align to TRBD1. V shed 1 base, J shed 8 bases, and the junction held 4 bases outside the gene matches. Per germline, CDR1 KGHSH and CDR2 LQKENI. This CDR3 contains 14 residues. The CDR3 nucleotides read TGTGCCAGCTCACCACGGGACAGCTCCGAAAAACTGTTTTTT. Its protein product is CASSPRDSSEKLFF. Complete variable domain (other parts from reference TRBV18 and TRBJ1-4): NAGVMQNPRHLVRRRGQEARLRCSPMKGHSHVYWYRQLPEEGLKFMVYLQKENIIDESGMPKERFSAEFPKEGPSILRIQQVVRGDSAAYFCASSPRDSSEKLFFGSGTQLSVL.

CDR3 sequence reads: CATSDHLDGRRETQYF. The CDR3 nucleotides are TGTGCCACCAGTGATCACCTGGACGGGCGCCGGGAGACCCAGTACTTC. The J gene is TRBJ2-5, the V gene TRBV24-1; D call uncertain. This CDR3 comprises 16 residues. Trimming stripped 3 bases from V and 5 bases from J, with 18 bases between. Germline lookup yields CDR1 KGHDR and CDR2 SFDVKD.

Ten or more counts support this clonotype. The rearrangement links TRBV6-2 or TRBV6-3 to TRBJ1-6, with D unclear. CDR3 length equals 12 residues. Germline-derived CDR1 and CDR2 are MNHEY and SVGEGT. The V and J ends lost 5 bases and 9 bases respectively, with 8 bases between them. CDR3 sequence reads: CASSPGTSPLHF. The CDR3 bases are TGTGCCAGCAGTCCAGGAACTTCACCCCTCCACTTT.

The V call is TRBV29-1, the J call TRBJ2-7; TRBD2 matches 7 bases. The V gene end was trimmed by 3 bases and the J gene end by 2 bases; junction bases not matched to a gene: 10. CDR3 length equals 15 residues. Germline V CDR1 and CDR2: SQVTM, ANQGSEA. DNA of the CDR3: TGCAGCGTTGAGGTGGCTAGCGGAGGAACCTACGAGCAGTACTTC. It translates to CSVEVASGGTYEQYF.

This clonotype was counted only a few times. CDR3 loop: CASGLTGRHSPLHF. CDR3 DNA: TGTGCCAGCGGGTTAACAGGGCGGCATTCACCCCTCCACTTT. The chain couples TRBV27 to TRBJ1-6; D perhaps matches TRBD1 (6 bases). The germline gives CDR1 MNHEY, CDR2 SMNVEV (reference sequence). The V and J ends lost 8 bases and 8 bases respectively, with 16 bases between them. This CDR3 is 14 amino acids long.

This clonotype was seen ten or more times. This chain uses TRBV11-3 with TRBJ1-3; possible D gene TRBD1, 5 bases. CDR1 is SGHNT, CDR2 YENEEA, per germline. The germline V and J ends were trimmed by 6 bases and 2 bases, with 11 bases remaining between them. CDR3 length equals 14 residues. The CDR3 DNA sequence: TGTGCCAGCAGGGGGGGAGGACCTGGAAACACCATATATTTT. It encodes CASRGGGPGNTIYF.

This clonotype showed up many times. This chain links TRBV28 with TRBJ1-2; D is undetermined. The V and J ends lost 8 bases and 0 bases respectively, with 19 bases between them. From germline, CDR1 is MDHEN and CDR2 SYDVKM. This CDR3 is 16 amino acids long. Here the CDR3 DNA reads TGTGCCAGCCGCAAACCAACGGGCGGTGCTAACTATGGCTACACCTTC. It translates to CASRKPTGGANYGYTF.

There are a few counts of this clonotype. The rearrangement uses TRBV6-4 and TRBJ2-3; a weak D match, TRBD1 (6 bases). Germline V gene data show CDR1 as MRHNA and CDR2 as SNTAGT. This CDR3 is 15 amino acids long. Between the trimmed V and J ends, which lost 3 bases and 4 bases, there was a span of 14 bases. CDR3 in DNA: TGTGCCAGCAGTGAAGCCAGGGGCCCGTCAGATACGCAGTATTTT. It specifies CASSEARGPSDTQYF.

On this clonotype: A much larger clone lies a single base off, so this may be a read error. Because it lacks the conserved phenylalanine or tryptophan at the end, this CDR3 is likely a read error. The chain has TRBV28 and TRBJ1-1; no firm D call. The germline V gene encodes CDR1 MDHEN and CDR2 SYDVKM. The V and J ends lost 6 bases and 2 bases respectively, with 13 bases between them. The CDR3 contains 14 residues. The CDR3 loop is CASSAGSRNTEAFS. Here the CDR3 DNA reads TGTGCCAGCAGCGCGGGGTCAAGAAACACTGAAGCTTTCTCT.

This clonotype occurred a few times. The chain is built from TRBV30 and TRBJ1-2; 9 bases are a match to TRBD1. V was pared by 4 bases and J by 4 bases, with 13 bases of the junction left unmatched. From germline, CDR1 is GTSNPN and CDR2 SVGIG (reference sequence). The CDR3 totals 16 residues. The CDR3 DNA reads TGTGCCTGGAACGTTCTCGGGGACAGGGATCCCTATGGCTACACCTTC. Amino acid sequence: CAWNVLGDRDPYGYTF.

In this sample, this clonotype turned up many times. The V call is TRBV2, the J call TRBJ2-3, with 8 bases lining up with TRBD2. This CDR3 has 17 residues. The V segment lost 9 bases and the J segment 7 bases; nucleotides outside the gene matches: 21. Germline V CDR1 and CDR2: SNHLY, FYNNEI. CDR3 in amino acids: CARRRGMAGGRQNTQYF. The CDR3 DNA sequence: TGTGCCAGACGGCGGGGGATGGCGGGAGGCCGGCAGAATACGCAGTATTTT.

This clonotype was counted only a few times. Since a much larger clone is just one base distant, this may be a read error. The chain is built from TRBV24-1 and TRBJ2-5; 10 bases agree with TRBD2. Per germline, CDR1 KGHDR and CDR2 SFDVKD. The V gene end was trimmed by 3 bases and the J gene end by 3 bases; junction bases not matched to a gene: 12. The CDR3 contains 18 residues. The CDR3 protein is CATSDPGHGLAGEETQYF. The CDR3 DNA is TGTGCCACCAGTGATCCAGGGCATGGGCTAGCGGGAGAAGAGACCCAGTACTTC.

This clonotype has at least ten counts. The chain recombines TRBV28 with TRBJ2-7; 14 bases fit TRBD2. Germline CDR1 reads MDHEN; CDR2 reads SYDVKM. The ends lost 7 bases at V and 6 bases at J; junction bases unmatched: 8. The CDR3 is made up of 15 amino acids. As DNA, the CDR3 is TGTGCCAGCACCGAGGGACTAGCGGGAGTTCGCGAGCAGTACTTC. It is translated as CASTEGLAGVREQYF.

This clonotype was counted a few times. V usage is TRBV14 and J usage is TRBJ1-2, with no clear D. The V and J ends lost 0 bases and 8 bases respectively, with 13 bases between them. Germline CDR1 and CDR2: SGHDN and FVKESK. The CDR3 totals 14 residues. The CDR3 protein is CASSQDNYPEGYTF. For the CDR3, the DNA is TGTGCCAGCAGCCAAGATAACTACCCGGAGGGCTACACCTTC. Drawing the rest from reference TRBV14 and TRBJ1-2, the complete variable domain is EAGVTQFPSHSVIEKGQTVTLRCDPISGHDNLYWYRRVMGKEIKFLLHFVKESKQDESGMPNNRFLAERTGGTYSTLKVQPAELEDSGVYFCASSQDNYPEGYTFGSGTRLTVV.

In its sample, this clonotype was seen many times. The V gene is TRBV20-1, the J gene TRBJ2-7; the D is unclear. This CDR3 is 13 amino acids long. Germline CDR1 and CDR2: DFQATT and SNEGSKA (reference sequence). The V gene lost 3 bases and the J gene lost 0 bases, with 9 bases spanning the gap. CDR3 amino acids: CSASRSFSYEQYF. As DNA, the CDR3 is TGCAGTGCTAGCAGGTCTTTCTCCTACGAGCAGTACTTC.

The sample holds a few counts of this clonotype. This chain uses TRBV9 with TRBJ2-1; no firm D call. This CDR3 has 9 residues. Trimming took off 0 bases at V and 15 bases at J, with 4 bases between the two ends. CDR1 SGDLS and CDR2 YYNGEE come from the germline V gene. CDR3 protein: CASSVGWFF. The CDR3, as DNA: TGTGCCAGCAGCGTAGGGTGGTTCTTC.

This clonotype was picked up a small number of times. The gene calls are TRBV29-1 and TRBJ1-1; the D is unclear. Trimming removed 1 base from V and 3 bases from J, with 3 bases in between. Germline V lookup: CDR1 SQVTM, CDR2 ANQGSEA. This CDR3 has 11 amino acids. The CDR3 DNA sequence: TGCAGCGTTGAAGGTTACACTGAAGCTTTCTTT. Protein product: CSVEGYTEAFF. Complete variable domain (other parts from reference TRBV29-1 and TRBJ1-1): SAVISQKPSRDICQRGTSLTIQCQVDSQVTMMFWYRQQPGQSLTLIATANQGSEATYESGFVIDKFPISRPNLTFSTLTVSNMSPEDSSIYLCSVEGYTEAFFGQGTRLTVV.

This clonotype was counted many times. This CDR3 is CSARASSGYLYTDTQYF. DNA of the CDR3: TGCAGTGCTAGAGCAAGTTCAGGGTATCTATACACAGATACGCAGTATTTT. This chain connects TRBV20-1 to TRBJ2-3; weak D call: TRBD1 (5 bases). The CDR3 totals 17 residues. Trimming shortened V by 1 base and J by 2 bases, and 19 bases separated the two germline ends. From germline, CDR1 is DFQATT and CDR2 SNEGSKA (reference sequence).

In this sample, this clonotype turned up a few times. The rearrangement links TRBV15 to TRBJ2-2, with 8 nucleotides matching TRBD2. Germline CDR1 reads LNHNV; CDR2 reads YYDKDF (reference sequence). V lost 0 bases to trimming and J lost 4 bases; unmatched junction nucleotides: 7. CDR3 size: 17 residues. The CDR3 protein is CATSRDPPGRGTGELFF. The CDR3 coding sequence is TGTGCCACCAGCAGAGATCCCCCCGGGAGGGGCACCGGGGAGCTGTTTTTT.

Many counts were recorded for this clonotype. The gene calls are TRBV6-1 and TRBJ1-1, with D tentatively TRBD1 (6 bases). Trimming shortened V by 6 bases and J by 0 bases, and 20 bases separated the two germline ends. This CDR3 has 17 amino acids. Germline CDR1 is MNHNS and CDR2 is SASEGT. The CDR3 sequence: CASRDLSGRGVNTEAFF. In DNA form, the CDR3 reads TGTGCCAGCAGGGATTTGTCGGGCAGGGGAGTGAACACTGAAGCTTTCTTT.

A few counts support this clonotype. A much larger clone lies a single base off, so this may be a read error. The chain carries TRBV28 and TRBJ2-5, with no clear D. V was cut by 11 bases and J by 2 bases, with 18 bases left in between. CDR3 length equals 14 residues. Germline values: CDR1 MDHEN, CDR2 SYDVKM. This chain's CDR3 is CAGRVGPLQETQYF. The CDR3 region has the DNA TGTGCCGGCCGAGTAGGGCCGCTACAAGAGACCCAGTACTTC.

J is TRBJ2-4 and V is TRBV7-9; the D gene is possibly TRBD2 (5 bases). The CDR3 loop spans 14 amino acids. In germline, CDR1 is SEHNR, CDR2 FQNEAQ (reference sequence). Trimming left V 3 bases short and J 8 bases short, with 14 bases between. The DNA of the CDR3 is TGTGCCAGCAGCTTTAGCTTAGCCGGGGACATTCAGTACTTC. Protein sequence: CASSFSLAGDIQYF.